The T cell receptor (beta chain) described here comes from a study of blood T cell repertoires in COVID-19. Repertoires were generated with immunoSEQ multiplex PCR, while TCRdb's copy carries only in-frame clones and drops some. The profile shows over 120,000 clones, 75% to 90% of them singletons. V was clipped by 3 bases and J by 4 bases; unmatched bases: 4. From germline, CDR1 is LNHDA and CDR2 SQIVND (reference sequence). CDR3 length equals 15 residues. Sequenced sample: peripheral blood. This TCR came from a human donor in a cohort sampled during active COVID-19. The chain carries TRBV19 and TRBJ1-1, with 11 bases matching TRBD1. CDR3 in amino acids: CASSMGTGGITEAFF. The CDR3 bases are TGTGCCAGTAGTATGGGGACAGGGGGAATCACTGAAGCTTTCTTT. Complete variable domain (other parts from reference TRBV19 and TRBJ1-1): DGGITQSPKYLFRKEGQNVTLSCEQNLNHDAMYWYRQDPGQGLRLIYYSQIVNDFQKGDIAEGYSVSREKKESFPLTVTSAQKNPTAFYLCASSMGTGGITEAFFGQGTRLTVV.